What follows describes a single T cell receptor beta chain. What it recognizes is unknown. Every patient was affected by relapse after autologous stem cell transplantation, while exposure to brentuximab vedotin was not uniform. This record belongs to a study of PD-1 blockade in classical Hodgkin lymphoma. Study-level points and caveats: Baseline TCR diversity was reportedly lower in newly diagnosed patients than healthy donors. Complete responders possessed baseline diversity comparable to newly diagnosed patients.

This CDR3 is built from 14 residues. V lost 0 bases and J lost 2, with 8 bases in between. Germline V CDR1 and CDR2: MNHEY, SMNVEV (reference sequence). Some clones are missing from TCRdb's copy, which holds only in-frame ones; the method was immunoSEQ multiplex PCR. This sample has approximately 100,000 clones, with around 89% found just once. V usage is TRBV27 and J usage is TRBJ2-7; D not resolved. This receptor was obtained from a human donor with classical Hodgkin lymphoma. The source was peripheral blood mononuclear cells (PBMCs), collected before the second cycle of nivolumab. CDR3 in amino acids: CASSLSAPPYEQYF. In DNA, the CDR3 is TGTGCCAGCAGTTTATCGGCCCCCCCCTACGAGCAGTACTTC.